A selection of T cell receptor beta chains follows, all from one sample in a study of cytomegalovirus exposure and HLA in healthy donors. Here immunoSEQ multiplex PCR was the method, and the copy in TCRdb shows in-frame clones only, minus some. The data contain around 150,000 clones, roughly 80% of them singletons. The sequencing sample was made of PBMCs. These receptor sequences come from a man aged 25-45 years in good health and CMV-seronegative. Both conserved end residues are part of each CDR3. The order of the fields is J gene, clone size, D gene, V gene, CDR3 DNA, CDR3 protein. The D gene is left open where the match is weak. Where a row states a size, it is once, few, many or the class of an expanded clone; other rows omit it.

TRBJ1-2,NA,TRBD1,TRBV18,TGTGCCAGCTCACCAGGCGGGACAGGGAACTATGGCTACACCTTC,CASSPGGTGNYGYTF
TRBJ2-1,NA,NA,TRBV27,TGTGCCAGTATACCCAGGGTCCCTAGCTCCTACAATGAGCAGTTCTTC,CASIPRVPSSYNEQFF
TRBJ1-4,NA,NA,TRBV6-5,TGTGCCAGCAGTTACTCCGGTCGAGGGCTTAATGAAAAACTGTTTTTT,CASSYSGRGLNEKLFF
TRBJ1-2,NA,TRBD1,TRBV5-4,TGTGCCAGCAGCATACAGGGGGCGGATGGCTACACCTTC,CASSIQGADGYTF
TRBJ1-1,NA,NA,TRBV28,TGTGCCAGCATTCTGGCGGTGAACACTGAAGCTTTCTTT,CASILAVNTEAFF
TRBJ1-5,NA,TRBD1,TRBV10-3,TGTGCCATCAGTGAGTCGACAGGACAGGGTCATCAGCCCCAGCATTTT,CAISESTGQGHQPQHF
TRBJ2-4,NA,NA,TRBV11-2,TGTGCCAGCAGGGACACCGAATTTATTCAGTACTTC,CASRDTEFIQYF
TRBJ1-1,NA,TRBD1,TRBV28,TGTGCCAGCAGTGTTGCGGGACAGCGGAACACTGAAGCTTTCTTT,CASSVAGQRNTEAFF
TRBJ2-1,NA,NA,TRBV7-9,TGTGCCAGCAGCTACTCCCGGTTACACAATGAGCAGTTCTTC,CASSYSRLHNEQFF
TRBJ2-3,NA,NA,TRBV6-1,TGTGCCAGCACGCCTCGACACGCGCGGGGTACGCAGTATTTT,CASTPRHARGTQYF
TRBJ2-1,once,TRBD2,TRBV5-1,TGCGCCAGCAGCTTGGGGGCGTCTAGCGGGAGCACGGAGCAGTTCTTC,CASSLGASSGSTEQFF
TRBJ2-5,NA,NA,TRBV7-2,TGTGCCAGCAGCCGGATGGGCGGGCAAGAGACCCAGTACTTC,CASSRMGGQETQYF
TRBJ2-2,NA,NA,TRBV5-6,TGTGCCAGCAGCTTGGTAGCCCCCACCGGGGAGCTGTTTTTT,CASSLVAPTGELFF
TRBJ2-3,NA,TRBD2,TRBV28,TGTGCCAGCAGTTCCCCGGATAGCGGGAGAGTGGTGAGCACAGATACGCAGTATTTT,CASSSPDSGRVVSTDTQYF
TRBJ2-1,NA,TRBD2,TRBV30,TGTGCCTCCCCCCTAGCGGGGGTTGGGAATGAGCAGTTCTTC,CASPLAGVGNEQFF
TRBJ2-4,NA,NA,TRBV7-9,TGTGCCAGCAGCTTAGGTGGGCAAGTCGGAAACATTCAGTACTTC,CASSLGGQVGNIQYF
TRBJ2-3,NA,TRBD2,TRBV30,TGTGCCTGGAGTGTAACGAGCGGGAGTGGAGATACGCAGTATTTT,CAWSVTSGSGDTQYF
TRBJ1-1,NA,NA,TRBV18,TGTGCCAGCTCACCACCGAACACCAGGGATTCGAGCACTGAAGCTTTCTTT,CASSPPNTRDSSTEAFF
TRBJ2-1,few,TRBD2,TRBV28,TGTGCCAGCAGTTTACCTAGCGGGAGAAATGAGCAGTTCTTC,CASSLPSGRNEQFF
TRBJ2-5,NA,TRBD1,TRBV11-2,TGTGCCAGCAGCTTAGTCCTCCGGACAGGGTTAAGAGACCCCTACTTC,CASSLVLRTGLRDPYF
TRBJ2-5,NA,NA,TRBV7-2,TGTGCCAGCAGCTTCGGGGGAGGTCATGAGACCCAGTACTTC,CASSFGGGHETQYF
TRBJ1-2,NA,NA,TRBV20-1,TGCAGTGTGGAAGGGAGGCTTGGCTACACCTTC,CSVEGRLGYTF
TRBJ2-3,NA,NA,TRBV5-1,TGCGCCAGCAGCACCGGCACCTGGAGTGATATTTCAGATACGCAGTATTTT,CASSTGTWSDISDTQYF
TRBJ2-3,NA,TRBD2,TRBV6-1,TGTGCCAGCAGTTCGACTAGCGGAGTAGATACGCAGTATTTT,CASSSTSGVDTQYF
TRBJ1-1,few,NA,TRBV19,TGTGCCAGTAGTGTGAAGGGGGACACTGAAGCTTTCTTT,CASSVKGDTEAFF
TRBJ1-2,NA,TRBD1,TRBV28,TGTGCCAGCAGTTTGTATTGGGACAGGCACTATGGCTACACCTTC,CASSLYWDRHYGYTF
TRBJ2-3,NA,NA,TRBV28,TGTGCCAGCAGTCCTGACTGGGTCGATCCGACAGATACGCAGTATTTT,CASSPDWVDPTDTQYF
TRBJ2-3,NA,TRBD2,TRBV5-8,TGTGCCAGCAGTTGGGGGACTAGCCTTGACACAGATACGCAGTATTTT,CASSWGTSLDTDTQYF
TRBJ2-3,NA,TRBD2,TRBV27,TGTGCCAGCAGTTTATCATCTAGCGGAAATATCGATACGCAGTATTTT,CASSLSSSGNIDTQYF
TRBJ2-7,NA,NA,TRBV21-1,NA,CASSKVGGGSYYEQYF
TRBJ2-1,NA,TRBD2,TRBV28,TGTGCCAGCAGTTCGGGGGGAGCGGGAGGCGGTGAGCAGTTCTTC,CASSSGGAGGGEQFF
TRBJ2-7,once,TRBD1,TRBV30,TGTGCCTGGAATGGGAGGGACAGGGGAACCTACGAGCAGTACTTC,CAWNGRDRGTYEQYF
TRBJ1-1,NA,NA,TRBV5-4,TGTGCCAGCAGCTTGAACCGAGGGGGGAACACTGAAGCTTTCTTT,CASSLNRGGNTEAFF
TRBJ1-2,NA,NA,TRBV19,TGTGCCAGTCAATACCCACGAGGTGATGGCTACACCTTC,CASQYPRGDGYTF
TRBJ2-3,NA,NA,TRBV6-5,TGTGCCAGCAGCCTAGGGGGAAACCCAGATACGCAGTATTTT,CASSLGGNPDTQYF
TRBJ1-4,NA,TRBD1,TRBV5-1,TGCGCCAGCAGCCCAGGGGGGACATCCACTAATGAAAAACTGTTTTTT,CASSPGGTSTNEKLFF
TRBJ1-2,NA,NA,TRBV6-6,TGTGCCAGCAGTTACTCCATTCGGGGGACCTATGGCTACACCTTC,CASSYSIRGTYGYTF
TRBJ2-2,once,NA,TRBV30,TGTGCCTGGAGTGCGCAGGGTACCGGGGAGCTGTTTTTT,CAWSAQGTGELFF
TRBJ2-3,NA,NA,TRBV5-1,TGCGCCACGTCCCGGGACTGGGAAGATACGCAGTATTTT,CATSRDWEDTQYF
TRBJ2-4,few,NA,TRBV4-2,TGTGCCAGCAGCCAGGAGGATAGCGAGCTAGCCAAAAACATTCAGTACTTC,CASSQEDSELAKNIQYF
TRBJ1-4,NA,NA,TRBV7-9,TGTGCCAGCAGCCGTCCTGGGACTGCTGAAAAACTGTTTTTT,CASSRPGTAEKLFF
TRBJ1-1,NA,NA,TRBV7-9,TGTGCCAGCAGCTTGGGCGGCGGGACTGAAGCTTTCTTT,CASSLGGGTEAFF
TRBJ2-1,NA,TRBD2,TRBV28,TGTGCCAGCGGGGCGGGAGAGTACAATGAGCAGTTCTTC,CASGAGEYNEQFF
TRBJ2-3,NA,NA,TRBV9,TGTGCCAGCAGCGTACTCCTAGGTGGAGATACGCAGTATTTT,CASSVLLGGDTQYF
TRBJ2-7,NA,NA,TRBV27,TGTGCCAGCAGTTTAGGGGGGGCCTCCTCCTACGAGCAGTACTTC,CASSLGGASSYEQYF
TRBJ2-2,NA,TRBD2,TRBV30,TGTGCCTGGAGTCGAGCGGGAGGGAATATTAACACCGGGGAGCTGTTTTTT,CAWSRAGGNINTGELFF
TRBJ1-5,few,TRBD1,TRBV10-3,TGTGCCATCAAACAGGGGGAGAATCAGCCCCAGCATTTT,CAIKQGENQPQHF
TRBJ2-2,NA,TRBD2,TRBV19,TGTGCCAGTAGTATAGCGGGAGGGAGGGGCACCGGGGAGCTGTTTTTT,CASSIAGGRGTGELFF
TRBJ1-2,NA,TRBD1,TRBV28,TGTGCCAGCAGTTTACCGGACAGGGGCTATGGCTACACCTTC,CASSLPDRGYGYTF
TRBJ2-7,NA,TRBD2,TRBV4-3,TGCGCCAGCAGCCCCGGACTAGCTTTTTACGAGCAGTACTTC,CASSPGLAFYEQYF
TRBJ2-7,NA,NA,TRBV6-4,TGTGCCAGCAGTGAACGCCGCAGGGAATTC,CASSERRREF
TRBJ1-4,once,TRBD1,TRBV5-8,TGTGCCAGCAGCTCCCGGGACAGCGGTAATGAAAAACTGTTTTTT,CASSSRDSGNEKLFF
TRBJ1-5,NA,NA,TRBV6-5,TGTGCCAGCAGAAAAGGGGACAATCAGCCCCAGCATTTT,CASRKGDNQPQHF
TRBJ1-1,few,TRBD1,TRBV29-1,TGCAGCGCTGTGAGACAGGGGAACGCTGAAGCTTTCTTT,CSAVRQGNAEAFF
TRBJ1-2,NA,TRBD1,TRBV19,TGTGCCAGTGTTTTGGGACAGGGTAGCTATGGCTACACCTTC,CASVLGQGSYGYTF
TRBJ2-3,many,NA,TRBV4-3,TGCGCCAGCAGCCCCCGGGTTACAGATACGCAGTATTTT,CASSPRVTDTQYF
TRBJ1-5,NA,TRBD1,TRBV18,TGTGCCAGCTCACCACTAGGGGGCGATCAGCCCCAGCATTTT,CASSPLGGDQPQHF
TRBJ2-7,NA,TRBD2,TRBV11-2,TGTGCCAGCAGCCTCCAATCTGGGGCGGGGGACTTATCCTACGAGCAGTACTTC,CASSLQSGAGDLSYEQYF
TRBJ2-7,NA,NA,TRBV1,TGCACCAGCCCAAAACCGGGACAGGATCCCTACGAGCAGTACTTC,CTSPKPGQDPYEQYF
TRBJ2-1,NA,NA,TRBV20-1,TGCAGTGCTAGTCTCCAGAATGAGCAGTTCTTC,CSASLQNEQFF